This TCR beta chain was captured in a study of immune evolution from preneoplasia to lung adenocarcinoma. H&E slides confirmed each diagnosis, reviewed by two pathologists independently. As to this clone: Its specificity is unknown.

Study results and caveats: From normal lung to invasive adenocarcinoma, top clone frequencies appeared to decrease.

V lost 5 bases and J lost 4, with 20 bases in between. CDR3 length: 16 residues. Germline V lookup: CDR1 SGHTA, CDR2 FQGTGA. Assay: immunoSEQ multiplex PCR; the TCRdb copy retains only in-frame clones and omits some. The profile covers several thousand clones, with roughly 85% appearing a single time and approximately 2.1% taken by the ten largest. The sequence was collected from a person in their fifties or sixties with lung adenocarcinoma. The sequenced sample consisted of FFPE invasive lung adenocarcinoma tissue. This chain connects TRBV7-3 to TRBJ1-2; D unresolved. The CDR3 protein is CASSAEPAGDGYGYTF. In DNA form, the CDR3 reads TGTGCCAGCAGCGCCGAACCTGCAGGAGACGGCTATGGCTACACCTTC.